These 5 T cell receptor beta chains came from one sample sequenced in a study of metastatic and nonmetastatic thyroid tumors. TCRdb reanalyzed the PCR reads with MiXCR. The sample includes 19,000 or so clones, 25% to 35% of them seen just once. Every patient underwent thyroid surgery untreated. Sequences were obtained from tumor tissue. These receptors all come from a female donor with papillary thyroid cancer or a benign thyroid nodule (not recorded which). Some clones in this sample may be carry-over from other donors' samples.

This sequence joins TRBV6-2 or TRBV6-3 and TRBJ2-6; no clear D. The CDR3 runs to 16 residues. The V end lost 0 bases, the J end lost 0 bases, and 6 bases lay between the germline ends. The germline gives CDR1 MNHEY, CDR2 SVGEGT. The CDR3 DNA reads TGTGCCAGCAGTTACTCTCCCAGCTCTGGGGCCAACGTCCTGACTTTC. Translated: CASSYSPSSGANVLTF.

This clone was observed a handful of times. The chain uses TRBV6-1 and TRBJ2-1; TRBD2 aligns across 10 bases. The germline gives CDR1 MNHNS, CDR2 SASEGT. The CDR3 has 14 residues. With 6 bases clipped from V and 7 bases from J, the junction kept 6 bases outside the gene matches. The chain's CDR3 is CASRVAGGPNEQFF. Here the CDR3 DNA reads TGTGCCAGCAGAGTAGCGGGAGGACCAAATGAGCAGTTCTTC.

By share of the sample, this clone is medium-sized. The chain employs TRBV28 and TRBJ2-7; 10 bases align to TRBD2. Germline CDR1 is MDHEN and CDR2 is SYDVKM. The CDR3 spans 14 residues. Unmatched junction bases numbered 5, after V lost 6 bases and J lost 3 bases. CDR3 DNA: TGTGCCAGCAGCCGTACTAGCGGGAACTACGAGCAGTACTTC. Amino acids: CASSRTSGNYEQYF.

This clone is medium-sized (0.01 to 0.1%) in the sample. This rearrangement joins TRBV3-1 to TRBJ1-5; tentatively, D is TRBD1 (5 bases). The V gene lost 5 bases and the J gene lost 3 bases, with 17 bases spanning the gap. The germline CDR1 and CDR2 sequences are LGHDT and YNNKEL (reference sequence). This CDR3 contains 16 residues. CDR3 amino acids: CASSLGWGPINQPQHF. CDR3 sequence (DNA): TGTGCCAGCAGCTTGGGCTGGGGACCGATCAATCAGCCCCAGCATTTT.

The chain carries TRBV5-1 and TRBJ2-7; 8 bases are a match to TRBD1. This CDR3 region has 17 residues. The V segment lost 4 bases and the J segment 2 bases; nucleotides outside the gene matches: 14. In germline, CDR1 is SGHRS, CDR2 YFSETQ. The CDR3 bases are TGCGCCAGCAGCCCTACCTCTTCCCTGACAGGGGCCTACGAGCAGTACGTC. It codes for CASSPTSSLTGAYEQYV.